The 6 T cell receptor beta chains below all came from one sample that was sequenced in a study of CD8 T cells in ankylosing spondylitis. Study observations and caveats: Within ankylosing spondylitis blood, a TCR beta motif made up of under 10 highly homologous variants appeared to be characteristic.

No antigen has been identified for these receptors. TCRdb reanalysed the 5' RACE reads using MiXCR and keeps one entry per CDR3 protein. The sample consists of 250,000 to 350,000 distinct CDR3 sequences, 6.5% to 10% of them appearing once. The source material was blood, either unsorted or a sorted T cell fraction (not recorded which). The receptor set was obtained from a male donor with ankylosing spondylitis.

This clonotype has only a few counts. V and J are TRBV7-8 and TRBJ2-1; maybe TRBD2 (5 bases). Trimming cost V 3 bases and J 5 bases, with 11 bases left between them. The CDR3 is made up of 14 amino acids. Germline values: CDR1 SGHVS, CDR2 FQNEAQ. CDR3 amino acids: CASSLYGVNNEQFF. CDR3 in DNA: TGTGCCAGCAGCTTGTACGGGGTTAACAATGAGCAGTTCTTC.

The chain is built from TRBV23-1 and TRBJ2-5, with D perhaps assigned TRBD1 or TRBD2 (5 bases each). TRBV23-1 is an ORF, with its function uncertain. V lost 0 bases and J 3 bases, leaving 8 bases between the germline ends. The CDR3 is 14 residues long. The CDR3 DNA sequence: TGCGCCAGCAGTCAATCGGGGGAGAAAGAGACCCAGTACTTC. It is translated as CASSQSGEKETQYF.

V and J are TRBV4-3 and TRBJ2-1; D is tentatively TRBD1 or TRBD2 (5 bases each). The CDR3 is 14 amino acids. Per germline, CDR1 LGHNA and CDR2 YSLEER. V lost 2 bases and J lost 8, with 13 bases in between. CDR3 DNA: TGCGCCAGCAGCCAAAAGCCGGGGCATTATGAGCAGTTCTTC. Translating gives CASSQKPGHYEQFF.

At least ten counts were recorded for this clonotype. The V call is TRBV4-1, the J call TRBJ2-7; TRBD1 matches at 7 bases. After removal of 2 bases from V and 4 bases from J, the junction contained 5 bases not matched to a gene. The CDR3 length is 14 residues. Germline assignment: CDR1 MGHRA and CDR2 YSYEKL. The CDR3 here is CASSQLTGWYEQYF. The CDR3 DNA reads as TGCGCCAGCAGCCAATTGACAGGGTGGTACGAGCAGTACTTC.

This clonotype was observed a few times. The V and J genes are TRBV20-1 and TRBJ2-1; TRBD2 might be the D (6 bases). The V end lost 1 base, the J end lost 9 bases, and 19 bases lay between the germline ends. Germline CDR1 is DFQATT and CDR2 is SNEGSKA (reference sequence). The CDR3 length is 15 residues. The CDR3 loop is CSARGELAGFREQFF. CDR3 in DNA: TGCAGTGCTAGAGGGGAACTAGCAGGGTTTCGTGAGCAGTTCTTC.

This clonotype appeared a few times. V gene TRBV7-9 combines with J gene TRBJ2-2, with TRBD1 as a possible D gene (6 bases). The CDR3 spans 16 residues. Germline CDR1 SEHNR, CDR2 FQNEAQ (reference sequence). V was shortened by 3 bases and J by 4 bases, with 15 bases between the two germline ends. The CDR3, as DNA: TGTGCCAGCAGCTTCGCAGGGGCCTCGGGCACCGGGGAGCTGTTTTTT. This sequence encodes CASSFAGASGTGELFF.